The text below deals with one T cell receptor (beta chain). Its binding antigen is unknown. No per-base quality is available; no much larger clone lies one base away. Peripheral blood CD8+ and CD4+ T cells from healthy donors, Susac syndrome patients and multiple sclerosis patients were profiled using high-throughput TCR beta sequencing. Treatment-naive patients with stable or active relapsing-remitting disease fulfilling revised McDonald criteria were used as multiple sclerosis controls. Bulk CD8+ and CD4+ T cells were purified by magnetic negative isolation, while CD8+ TEMRA cells were enriched using FACS. Blood was collected in EDTA tubes and processed within 24 hours, with PBMCs isolated through density gradient centrifugation. PBMCs intended for TCR sequencing were cryopreserved in liquid nitrogen and thawed later in a water bath at 37 degrees C. Purity of sorted or isolated CD4+, CD8+ and CD8+ TEMRA cells was at least 90%.

According to the germline V gene (reference sequence), CDR1 reads SEHNR and CDR2 reads FQNEAQ. Trimming leaves V shorter by 1 base and J shorter by 1 base, with the junction holding 3 bases beyond the gene matches. The CDR3 runs 15 amino acids, cysteine and phenylalanine included. Only CDR3 DNA is held: 45 bases, read in frame from base 1. RNA was extracted with the RNeasy kit and roughly 0.45 to 1 ug was reverse transcribed using random hexamers. The immunoSEQ multiplex PCR assay, which covers 54 Vbeta and 13 Jbeta segments, was used to amplify TCR beta CDR3 regions. To correct PCR amplification bias, a synthetic template baseline was used for both primer optimization and computational correction. As for how the authors treated the data: Only productive sequences were kept, with reads annotated to V, D and J genes according to IMGT and analyzed in immunoSEQ Analyzer. To calculate clonality, Shannon entropy was normalized by log2 of the number of productive unique sequences and then subtracted from one. For each patient and control, public and private clones were evaluated among the 100 most prevalent clones. Clones were defined as Susac-specific if absent from the healthy and MS cohorts, from approximately 1,100 published viral clones and from other ImmuneACCESS disease sequences. The public reads were reprocessed in TCRdb via fastp at Q25 and MiXCR, keeping in-frame beta chains. Rows matching on CDR3 protein sequence are summarized as one entry with the most common DNA and genes. The authors' filters were not applied to this entry. This sample is represented by tens of thousands of distinct CDR3 sequences; less than 95% of them were singletons. 0.3% to 0.4% of the sample is held by the ten biggest clonotypes.

This sample is drawn from a study of CD8 T cells in Susac syndrome (dated by TCRdb to the late 2010s). About the full investigation: The study used repertoire sequencing to test whether antigen drove CD8+ T cell activation and differentiation in Susac syndrome. The study compared CD8+ T cell repertoire clonality among about a dozen healthy donors, approximately 14 Susac syndrome patients and fewer than 19 multiple sclerosis patients. What the study reported, not specific to this receptor: The number of individuals in the TCR sequencing and HLA analysis was recognized as being relatively small.

This clonotype was obtained from a human donor with multiple sclerosis. The V and J genes are TRBV7-9 and TRBJ1-1, and TRBD1 matches 7 of the central bases. Sequenced material: CD8+ T cells from PBMCs. The bases read TGTGCCAGCAGCTTAGACAACAGGGGGAACACTGAAGCTTTCTTT. Its product reads: CASSLDNRGNTEAFF.